What follows are 10 T cell receptor beta chains derived from one specimen sequenced in a study of CD8 T cells in Susac syndrome. Reverse transcription of roughly 0.45 to 1 ug RNA was carried out with random hexamers. TCRdb used MiXCR to reprocess the immunoSEQ multiplex PCR reads, holding one entry per CDR3 protein. Here the sample spans about 160,000 distinct CDR3 sequences, just over 90% being singletons. The sequencing sample was made of CD4+ T cells from PBMCs. These TCRs come from a human donor in good health.

The V gene is TRBV12-5, the J gene TRBJ2-1; D gene ambiguous. Trimming left V 3 bases short and J 0 bases short, with 6 bases between. CDR1 is LGHNT, CDR2 FRNRAP, per germline. The CDR3 spans 14 residues. In DNA, the CDR3 is TGTGCTAGTGGTTTTGGCAGCTCCTACAATGAGCAGTTCTTC. Translating it yields CASGFGSSYNEQFF.

J is TRBJ2-7 and V is TRBV20-1; D might be TRBD2 (6 bases). Trimming removed 5 bases from V and 7 bases from J, with 15 bases in between. The CDR3 extends over 12 amino acids. Germline assignment: CDR1 DFQATT and CDR2 SNEGSKA (reference sequence). The CDR3 loop reads CSAPLRGREQYF. The CDR3 region has the DNA TGCAGTGCTCCCTTGCGGGGACGGGAGCAGTACTTC.

V usage is TRBV2 and J usage is TRBJ1-1; TRBD1 is a possible D gene (5 bases). The V gene lost 4 bases and the J gene lost 7 bases, with 13 bases spanning the gap. The CDR3 is 13 amino acids. Germline CDR1 SNHLY, CDR2 FYNNEI. The CDR3 sequence: CASSVSPQGEAFF. The CDR3 nucleotides are TGTGCCAGCAGTGTGTCCCCTCAGGGTGAAGCTTTCTTT.

This rearrangement joins TRBV7-2 to TRBJ1-2; a weak D match, TRBD1 (5 bases). Germline CDR1 is SGHTA and CDR2 is FQGNSA. V lost 7 bases and J 8 bases, leaving 14 bases between the germline ends. This CDR3 is built from 12 residues. CDR3 protein: CASTLIGEGYTF. The CDR3 nucleotides are TGTGCCAGCACCCTTATAGGGGAAGGCTACACCTTC.

This chain links TRBV12-3 or TRBV12-4 with TRBJ2-4; 7 nucleotides line up with TRBD1. CDR3 length: 15 residues. The V segment lost 10 bases and the J segment 6 bases; nucleotides outside the gene matches: 15. The CDR3, as DNA: TGTGCCACCATGGACCAATCCAGGGGGTTAAACATTCAGTACTTC. The encoded protein is CATMDQSRGLNIQYF.

This clonotype was seen a single time. This chain links TRBV3-1 with TRBJ2-5; weak D call: TRBD2 (5 bases). The V end was cut by 0 bases, the J end by 5 bases, with 22 bases between. The CDR3 is 18 amino acids. Germline CDR1 and CDR2: LGHDT and YNNKEL (reference sequence). The CDR3: CASSQDLETTREGETQYF. CDR3 sequence (DNA): TGTGCCAGCAGCCAAGATCTGGAGACAACGAGGGAAGGGGAGACCCAGTACTTC.

The V gene is TRBV13, the J gene TRBJ2-7; D perhaps matches TRBD1 (7 bases). Germline V gene sequence: CDR1 PRHDT, CDR2 FYEKMQ (reference sequence). V was trimmed by 5 bases and J by 6 bases, leaving 11 bases between them. There are 12 residues in the CDR3. The DNA of the CDR3 is TGTGCCAGCAGCAACCAGGGGGGCGAGCAGTACTTC. It specifies CASSNQGGEQYF.

J is TRBJ2-7 and V is TRBV6-1, with D perhaps given as TRBD1 or TRBD2 (5 bases each). The germline V and J ends were trimmed by 8 bases and 3 bases, with 14 bases remaining between them. The germline V gene encodes CDR1 MNHNS and CDR2 SASEGT. This CDR3 is 13 amino acids long. The CDR3 region has the DNA TGTGCCAGCGGTGGGACGGTGGTCTACGAGCAGTACTTC. As protein: CASGGTVVYEQYF.

The chain carries TRBV20-1 and TRBJ2-7, with 7 bases matching TRBD1. CDR3 length: 13 amino acids. CDR1 and CDR2 from the germline V gene are DFQATT and SNEGSKA (reference sequence). The trim removed 5 bases at V and 1 base at J, leaving 5 bases unmatched. The chain's CDR3 is CSASTGRSYEQYF. The CDR3 DNA is TGCAGTGCTTCGACAGGGAGATCCTACGAGCAGTACTTC.

This clonotype has a single count. The gene calls are TRBV6-9 and TRBJ1-1, with D possibly being TRBD1 (5 bases). CDR3 length: 18 residues. The germline V gene has CDR1 MNHGY and CDR2 SVAAGI. V was cut by 4 bases and J by 0 bases, with 21 bases left in between. CDR3 protein: CASSSRGAICCVNTEAFF. The CDR3 DNA follows: TGTGCCAGCAGTTCGCGGGGCGCGATATGTTGTGTGAACACTGAAGCTTTCTTT.